These T cell receptor beta chains were read from a single sample in a study of beta chain features in type 1 diabetes. Generated by immunoSEQ multiplex PCR, the TCRdb table keeps only in-frame clones and is missing some. This sample carries about 120,000 clones, 16% of them seen once, and the ten largest clones take about 2.1%. Sequencing was done on a sample of central memory CD4+ T cells from blood. The receptors here all came from a young man with type 1 diabetes. Each CDR3 is given with its conserved first and last residue. The order of the fields is J gene, D gene, clone size, V gene, CDR3 protein, CDR3 DNA. The D gene is left open where the match is weak. Rows give clone size only sometimes, using once, few, many, or a class for an expanded clone.

J gene: TRBJ2-2; D gene: NA; clone size: NA; V gene: TRBV9; CDR3 protein: CASTVGSSNTGELFF; CDR3 DNA: TGTGCCAGCACGGTGGGGTCATCGAACACCGGGGAGCTGTTTTTT
J gene: TRBJ1-4; D gene: TRBD1; clone size: few; V gene: TRBV7-2; CDR3 protein: CASSFTQGANEKLFF; CDR3 DNA: TGTGCCAGCAGCTTTACACAGGGGGCTAATGAAAAACTGTTTTTT
J gene: TRBJ2-7; D gene: NA; clone size: NA; V gene: TRBV29-1; CDR3 protein: CSAVEDSKDKQYF; CDR3 DNA: TGCAGCGCCGTCGAGGACAGCAAAGATAAGCAGTACTTC
J gene: TRBJ2-5; D gene: NA; clone size: NA; V gene: TRBV15; CDR3 protein: CATSSDLVTQYF; CDR3 DNA: TGTGCCACCAGCAGCGACCTGGTAACCCAGTACTTC
J gene: TRBJ1-5; D gene: NA; clone size: few; V gene: TRBV29-1; CDR3 protein: CSASPGTKDPQHF; CDR3 DNA: TGCAGCGCCTCCCCGGGAACGAAGGACCCCCAGCATTTT
J gene: TRBJ1-2; D gene: NA; clone size: NA; V gene: TRBV19; CDR3 protein: CAKGRLYGYTF; CDR3 DNA: TGTGCCAAAGGACGGCTCTATGGCTACACCTTC
J gene: TRBJ2-1; D gene: NA; clone size: few; V gene: TRBV10-3; CDR3 protein: CAISEWGTGSYNEQFF; CDR3 DNA: TGTGCCATCAGTGAGTGGGGAACGGGTTCCTACAATGAGCAGTTCTTC
J gene: TRBJ2-3; D gene: TRBD2; clone size: few; V gene: TRBV18; CDR3 protein: CASSRESPAGNTDTQYF; CDR3 DNA: TGTGCCAGCTCACGAGAATCCCCAGCGGGGAACACAGATACGCAGTATTTT
J gene: TRBJ2-1; D gene: NA; clone size: NA; V gene: TRBV9; CDR3 protein: CASSVQGTYNEQFF; CDR3 DNA: TGTGCCAGCAGCGTCCAGGGTACCTACAATGAGCAGTTCTTC
J gene: TRBJ2-7; D gene: TRBD1; clone size: few; V gene: TRBV30; CDR3 protein: CAWSVKGAEEQYF; CDR3 DNA: TGTGCCTGGAGTGTAAAGGGGGCTGAAGAGCAGTACTTC
J gene: TRBJ2-7; D gene: NA; clone size: many; V gene: TRBV5-1; CDR3 protein: CASSLKTTTGAPYF; CDR3 DNA: TGCGCCAGCAGCTTGAAAACAACGACAGGCGCTCCGTACTTC
J gene: TRBJ2-1; D gene: TRBD2; clone size: NA; V gene: TRBV7-2; CDR3 protein: CASSLGRDPSKFF; CDR3 DNA: TGTGCCAGCAGCCTAGGGAGGGATCCGTCTAAGTTCTTC
J gene: TRBJ1-3; D gene: NA; clone size: NA; V gene: TRBV6-5; CDR3 protein: CASSSAAAGNTIYF; CDR3 DNA: TGTGCCAGCAGTTCAGCGGCGGCTGGAAACACCATATATTTT
J gene: TRBJ2-5; D gene: NA; clone size: NA; V gene: TRBV13; CDR3 protein: CASSRLQETQYF; CDR3 DNA: TGTGCCAGCAGTCGACTGCAAGAGACCCAGTACTTC
J gene: TRBJ2-1; D gene: TRBD1; clone size: few; V gene: TRBV7-9; CDR3 protein: CASSLGTGYNNEQFF; CDR3 DNA: TGTGCCAGCAGCTTGGGGACAGGGTATAACAATGAGCAGTTCTTC
J gene: TRBJ2-3; D gene: NA; clone size: few; V gene: TRBV6-1; CDR3 protein: CASSEVWGNTQYF; CDR3 DNA: TGTGCCAGCAGTGAAGTTTGGGGGAATACGCAGTATTTT
J gene: TRBJ2-3; D gene: NA; clone size: NA; V gene: TRBV18; CDR3 protein: CASSRPGDSTDTQYF; CDR3 DNA: TGTGCCAGCTCACGCCCCGGGGATTCCACAGATACGCAGTATTTT
J gene: TRBJ2-1; D gene: NA; clone size: few; V gene: TRBV7-2; CDR3 protein: CASSLLGGVSYNEQFF; CDR3 DNA: TGTGCCAGCAGCTTATTGGGGGGAGTTTCCTACAATGAGCAGTTCTTC
J gene: TRBJ1-2; D gene: NA; clone size: few; V gene: TRBV2; CDR3 protein: CASIPDTLNYGYTF; CDR3 DNA: TGTGCCAGCATCCCCGACACGCTTAACTATGGCTACACCTTC
J gene: TRBJ2-3; D gene: TRBD2; clone size: NA; V gene: TRBV5-1; CDR3 protein: CASSSSGMERDTQYF; CDR3 DNA: TGCGCCAGCAGCTCCAGCGGGATGGAGAGAGATACGCAGTATTTT
J gene: TRBJ2-3; D gene: NA; clone size: NA; V gene: TRBV7-2; CDR3 protein: CASSLDQGSDTQYF; CDR3 DNA: TGTGCCAGCAGCTTAGATCAGGGGTCAGATACGCAGTATTTT
J gene: TRBJ2-5; D gene: TRBD2; clone size: NA; V gene: TRBV4-3; CDR3 protein: CASSQSGREGETQYF; CDR3 DNA: TGCGCCAGCAGCCAATCGGGCAGGGAGGGCGAGACCCAGTACTTC
J gene: TRBJ2-5; D gene: TRBD1; clone size: NA; V gene: TRBV7-2; CDR3 protein: CASSLGGRGETQYF; CDR3 DNA: TGTGCCAGCAGCTTAGGTGGCAGGGGGGAGACCCAGTACTTC
J gene: TRBJ2-3; D gene: NA; clone size: few; V gene: TRBV16; CDR3 protein: CASSQSGRTKGSTDTQYF; CDR3 DNA: TGTGCCAGCAGCCAATCGGGGAGGACTAAAGGAAGCACAGATACGCAGTATTTT
J gene: TRBJ2-7; D gene: TRBD1; clone size: few; V gene: TRBV7-2; CDR3 protein: CASSSHRGQNYEQYF; CDR3 DNA: TGTGCCAGCAGCTCGCACAGGGGCCAGAACTACGAGCAGTACTTC
J gene: TRBJ2-1; D gene: TRBD2; clone size: NA; V gene: TRBV19; CDR3 protein: CASSPDWRGRDNEQFF; CDR3 DNA: TGTGCCAGTAGTCCCGATTGGCGGGGGAGGGACAATGAGCAGTTCTTC
J gene: TRBJ2-1; D gene: NA; clone size: few; V gene: TRBV10-3; CDR3 protein: CAIRRAGSSYNEQFF; CDR3 DNA: TGTGCCATCAGGAGAGCGGGTAGCTCCTACAATGAGCAGTTCTTC
J gene: TRBJ2-4; D gene: TRBD1; clone size: few; V gene: TRBV2; CDR3 protein: CASSSGTGGFRGNIQYF; CDR3 DNA: TGTGCCAGCAGTTCCGGGACAGGGGGTTTTAGAGGAAACATTCAGTACTTC
J gene: TRBJ2-6; D gene: NA; clone size: NA; V gene: TRBV7-2; CDR3 protein: CASSLGPTASGANVLTF; CDR3 DNA: TGTGCCAGCAGCTTAGGCCCCACAGCATCTGGGGCCAACGTCCTGACTTTC
J gene: TRBJ2-1; D gene: NA; clone size: NA; V gene: TRBV29-1; CDR3 protein: CSSLLDYNEQFF; CDR3 DNA: TGCAGCTCTCTTTTAGATTACAATGAGCAGTTCTTC
J gene: TRBJ2-3; D gene: NA; clone size: few; V gene: TRBV10-2; CDR3 protein: CASSKQGWGADTQYF; CDR3 DNA: TGCGCCAGCAGTAAACAGGGTTGGGGGGCTGATACGCAGTATTTT
J gene: TRBJ2-2; D gene: NA; clone size: NA; V gene: TRBV14; CDR3 protein: CASSILAGTGELFF; CDR3 DNA: TGTGCCAGCAGCATACTCGCTGGGACCGGGGAGCTGTTTTTT
J gene: TRBJ2-6; D gene: NA; clone size: NA; V gene: TRBV29-1; CDR3 protein: CSAALSGANVLTF; CDR3 DNA: TGCAGCGCTGCTTTGAGTGGGGCCAACGTCCTGACTTTC
J gene: TRBJ1-1; D gene: TRBD1; clone size: few; V gene: TRBV7-2; CDR3 protein: CASSSTDRARAFF; CDR3 DNA: TGTGCCAGCAGCTCCACGGACAGGGCGCGAGCTTTCTTT
J gene: TRBJ1-5; D gene: TRBD1; clone size: few; V gene: TRBV7-9; CDR3 protein: CASSLGAGGPNQPQHF; CDR3 DNA: TGTGCCAGCAGCTTAGGGGCAGGGGGCCCCAATCAGCCCCAGCATTTT
J gene: TRBJ1-4; D gene: NA; clone size: NA; V gene: TRBV4-3; CDR3 protein: CASSQAQGWHEKLFF; CDR3 DNA: TGCGCCAGCAGCCAAGCGCAGGGATGGCATGAAAAACTGTTTTTT
J gene: TRBJ2-5; D gene: NA; clone size: NA; V gene: TRBV18; CDR3 protein: CASSYSEQETQYF; CDR3 DNA: TGTGCCAGCTCATACAGCGAACAAGAGACCCAGTACTTC
J gene: TRBJ2-5; D gene: NA; clone size: few; V gene: TRBV10-3; CDR3 protein: CIAKRGETQYF; CDR3 DNA: TGTATCGCCAAGAGGGGAGAGACCCAGTACTTC
J gene: TRBJ2-5; D gene: TRBD2; clone size: NA; V gene: TRBV11-2; CDR3 protein: CASSFTGGRETQYF; CDR3 DNA: TGTGCCAGCAGCTTTACGGGGGGGCGAGAGACCCAGTACTTC
J gene: TRBJ1-1; D gene: TRBD1; clone size: NA; V gene: TRBV7-9; CDR3 protein: CASSPRQGRENEAFF; CDR3 DNA: TGTGCCAGCAGCCCACGACAGGGGAGGGAGAATGAAGCTTTCTTT
J gene: TRBJ2-7; D gene: TRBD2; clone size: NA; V gene: TRBV7-2; CDR3 protein: CASSLAAGGLDEQYF; CDR3 DNA: TGTGCCAGCAGCTTAGCGGCGGGGGGGCTGGACGAGCAGTACTTC
J gene: TRBJ1-2; D gene: TRBD1; clone size: few; V gene: TRBV7-2; CDR3 protein: CASSFQGAGYGYTF; CDR3 DNA: TGTGCCAGCAGCTTCCAGGGGGCGGGCTATGGCTACACCTTC
J gene: TRBJ2-7; D gene: NA; clone size: NA; V gene: TRBV10-3; CDR3 protein: CATSREYEQYF; CDR3 DNA: TGTGCCACATCGAGGGAGTACGAGCAGTACTTC